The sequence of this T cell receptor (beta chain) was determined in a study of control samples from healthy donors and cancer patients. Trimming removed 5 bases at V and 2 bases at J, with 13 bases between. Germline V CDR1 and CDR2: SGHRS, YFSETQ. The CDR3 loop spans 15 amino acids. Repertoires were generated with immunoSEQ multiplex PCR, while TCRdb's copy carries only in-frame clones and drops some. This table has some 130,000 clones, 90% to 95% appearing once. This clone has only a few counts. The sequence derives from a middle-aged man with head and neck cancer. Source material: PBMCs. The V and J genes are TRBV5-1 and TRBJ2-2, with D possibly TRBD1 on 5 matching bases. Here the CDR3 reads CASRGLQVNTGELFF. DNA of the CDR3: TGCGCCAGCAGGGGGTTACAGGTCAACACCGGGGAGCTGTTTTTT.